This TCR beta chain emerged from a study of blood T cell repertoires in COVID-19. Overall study: Sites in the United States, Italy and Spain provided acute and convalescent COVID-19 samples. Nucleic acid was either cDNA or gDNA, and it came from T cells, B-cell-depleted T cells, or PBMCs.

As handled by the study authors: Scientists estimated how many nucleated cells there were by amplifying reference gene primers. TCRdb's copy holds only in-frame clones and misses some; the assay was immunoSEQ multiplex PCR. The D gene and trimming were derived from the DNA, and the V and J assignments and clone size from that table. The sample consists of more than 200,000 clones, around 88% of them appearing once. The receptor was isolated from a man aged 30 to 45 with active or convalescent COVID-19. Material: peripheral blood.

The CDR3 loop is CASNGGGWSQPQHF. The DNA for the CDR3 is TGTGCCAGCAACGGGGGAGGTTGGAGTCAGCCCCAGCATTTT. V and J are TRBV2 and TRBJ1-5; possibly TRBD1 for D (5 bases). The ends were cut back, 7 bases at V and 6 bases at J, with 16 bases in the middle. CDR1 is SNHLY and CDR2 is FYNNEI in the germline V gene. The CDR3 covers 14 residues.